The clone carrying this T cell receptor (beta chain) occurred many times. Its target is not known. Genomic DNA constituted the template upon which TCR beta VDJ and CDR3 profiling was performed. TCRdb reprocessed the reads via MiXCR and lists one record per CDR3 protein. The sample yields around 170,000 distinct CDR3 sequences, around 60% seen once. This sample was included in a study of CD8+CD57+ T cells in acquired aplastic anemia. About the study: Recorded DNA amounts for sorted CD4+ and CD8+ cells had an average of around 3 ug.

General study findings and limits: Between patients and controls, CD8+ Simpson's diversity did not vary significantly.

This receptor was obtained from a human donor in good health. Sequencing was performed on sorted CD4+, CD8+, or CD8+CD57+ T cells (not recorded which) from PBMCs.

The CDR3 region has the DNA TGTGCCAGCAGTTACGGGACAGGGGGCTACGAGCAGTACTTC. Amino acid sequence: CASSYGTGGYEQYF. V gene TRBV6-5 combines with J gene TRBJ2-7; TRBD1 matches 11 bases. V shed 2 bases and J 3 bases; nucleotides not matched to a gene: 0. The CDR3 spans 14 residues. Germline CDR1 reads MNHEY; CDR2 reads SVGAGI.